Listed below are T cell receptor beta chains from one sample, sequenced in a study of post-analysis software for immune sequencing data. TCRdb reprocessed the PCR reads via MiXCR and lists one record per CDR3 protein. This table has under 650,000 distinct CDR3 sequences, roughly 45% appearing once. The sequencing sample was made of blood. Receptors were obtained from a girl between 5 and 17 years old with multiple sclerosis. CDR3s include the opening cysteine and the closing phenylalanine or tryptophan. Fields, in order: D gene, clone size, V gene, J gene, CDR3 DNA, CDR3 protein. A D gene is named only where the DNA matches it firmly. Size tells how often a clone was seen (once, few, many) or the class of an expanded clone, and some rows leave it out.

d_gene: TRBD1
abundance: NA
v_gene: TRBV7-6
j_gene: TRBJ2-1
CDR3nt: TGTGCCAGCAGCTGGGACAGAGAAAGCTCGAGCTCCTACAATGAGCAGTTCTTC
CDR3aa: CASSWDRESSSSYNEQFF

d_gene: NA
abundance: NA
v_gene: TRBV12-3/TRBV12-4
j_gene: TRBJ2-1
CDR3nt: TGTGCCAGCAAGCGGCGGCCCTACAATGAGCAGTTCTTC
CDR3aa: CASKRRPYNEQFF

d_gene: NA
abundance: NA
v_gene: TRBV7-2
j_gene: TRBJ2-5
CDR3nt: TGTGCCAGCAGCTTAGGGATCCAGCGCACTCAGCAGTACTTC
CDR3aa: CASSLGIQRTQQYF

d_gene: NA
abundance: NA
v_gene: TRBV2
j_gene: TRBJ2-1
CDR3nt: TGTGCCAGCAGGGGGGACTCCCTCCCCAATGAGCAGTTCTTC
CDR3aa: CASRGDSLPNEQFF

d_gene: NA
abundance: NA
v_gene: TRBV5-1
j_gene: TRBJ2-7
CDR3nt: TGCGCCAGCAGCCAACAAGGGGGGTTGGACGAGCAGTACTTC
CDR3aa: CASSQQGGLDEQYF

d_gene: TRBD1
abundance: NA
v_gene: TRBV12-3/TRBV12-4
j_gene: TRBJ2-7
CDR3nt: TGTGCCAACAGCGACAGGGGGGTCGACGAGCAGTACTTC
CDR3aa: CANSDRGVDEQYF

d_gene: NA
abundance: NA
v_gene: TRBV6-1
j_gene: TRBJ1-6
CDR3nt: TGTGCCAGCAGTGAGACAGCTAATTCACCCCTCCACTTT
CDR3aa: CASSETANSPLHF

d_gene: NA
abundance: few
v_gene: TRBV6-5
j_gene: TRBJ1-2
CDR3nt: TGTGCCAGCAGTTCCGACAGCCTCTACACCTTC
CDR3aa: CASSSDSLYTF

d_gene: TRBD2
abundance: NA
v_gene: TRBV11-1
j_gene: TRBJ2-3
CDR3nt: TGTGCCAGCAGCCTTCCTTTGGGACTAGCGGGAGAAGATACGCAGTATTTT
CDR3aa: CASSLPLGLAGEDTQYF

d_gene: NA
abundance: NA
v_gene: TRBV12-3/TRBV12-4
j_gene: TRBJ2-7
CDR3nt: TGTGCCAGCAGTTTACGGCAGATCTACAAGCAGTACTTC
CDR3aa: CASSLRQIYKQYF

d_gene: TRBD2
abundance: NA
v_gene: TRBV7-9
j_gene: TRBJ2-3
CDR3nt: TGTGCCAGCAGCCAACAGCGGGCGGGGGGAGATACGCAGTATTTT
CDR3aa: CASSQQRAGGDTQYF

d_gene: NA
abundance: NA
v_gene: TRBV29-1
j_gene: TRBJ2-7
CDR3nt: TGCAGCGTTGTGACGGTTACCTACGAGCAGTACTTC
CDR3aa: CSVVTVTYEQYF

d_gene: TRBD2
abundance: NA
v_gene: TRBV5-5
j_gene: TRBJ2-3
CDR3nt: TGTGCCAGCAGCTTACTAGCGGGAGGGCCTGTAGATACGCAGTATTTT
CDR3aa: CASSLLAGGPVDTQYF

d_gene: NA
abundance: NA
v_gene: TRBV5-1
j_gene: TRBJ1-1
CDR3nt: TGCGCCAGCAGCGGCCCCCGCGGGACTGAAGCTTTCTTT
CDR3aa: CASSGPRGTEAFF

d_gene: NA
abundance: NA
v_gene: TRBV6-5
j_gene: TRBJ2-7
CDR3nt: TGTGCCAGCAGCAACGACAGCCCCAGCTACGAGCAGTACTTC
CDR3aa: CASSNDSPSYEQYF

d_gene: NA
abundance: few
v_gene: TRBV7-2
j_gene: TRBJ1-5
CDR3nt: TGTGCCAGCAGCTTAGCCGCTGATCAGCCCCAGCATTTT
CDR3aa: CASSLAADQPQHF

d_gene: TRBD1
abundance: NA
v_gene: TRBV5-1
j_gene: TRBJ1-1
CDR3nt: TGCGCCAGCAGCCTACAAACAGGGGGCGCGTCTGAAGCTTTCTTT
CDR3aa: CASSLQTGGASEAFF

d_gene: NA
abundance: NA
v_gene: TRBV2
j_gene: TRBJ1-1
CDR3nt: TGTGCCAGCAGTGTAGGTCCCGACACTGAAGCTTTCTTT
CDR3aa: CASSVGPDTEAFF

d_gene: NA
abundance: NA
v_gene: TRBV20-1
j_gene: TRBJ1-3
CDR3nt: TGCAGTGCTAGAGATCCGAGGGGAAACACCATATATTTT
CDR3aa: CSARDPRGNTIYF

d_gene: TRBD2
abundance: NA
v_gene: TRBV11-2
j_gene: TRBJ2-5
CDR3nt: TGTGCCAGCAGCTTAGCCTATTGGGGAGGGGAGACCCAGTACTTC
CDR3aa: CASSLAYWGGETQYF

d_gene: NA
abundance: NA
v_gene: TRBV2
j_gene: TRBJ1-5
CDR3nt: TGTGCCAGCAGTGAGGGGGCGGGCCAGCCCCAGCATTTT
CDR3aa: CASSEGAGQPQHF

d_gene: NA
abundance: few
v_gene: TRBV20-1
j_gene: TRBJ1-2
CDR3nt: TGCAGTGCCGGCGGGACTTTGAATAACTATGGCTACACCTTC
CDR3aa: CSAGGTLNNYGYTF

d_gene: TRBD1
abundance: once
v_gene: TRBV29-1
j_gene: TRBJ2-7
CDR3nt: TGCAGCGTTGACTCGACAGGGAAGGGCTACGAGCAGTACTTC
CDR3aa: CSVDSTGKGYEQYF

d_gene: NA
abundance: NA
v_gene: TRBV12-3/TRBV12-4
j_gene: TRBJ1-2
CDR3nt: TGTGCCAGCTCTATCGCGGGAGGGTATGGCTACACCTTC
CDR3aa: CASSIAGGYGYTF

d_gene: NA
abundance: few
v_gene: TRBV20-1
j_gene: TRBJ2-7
CDR3nt: TGCAGTGCAACTGGACAGATATCCTACGAGCAGTACTTC
CDR3aa: CSATGQISYEQYF

d_gene: TRBD2
abundance: few
v_gene: TRBV28
j_gene: TRBJ2-7
CDR3nt: TGTGCCAGTAGCCTTTTCGGGAGGGCATCCTACGAGCAGTACTTC
CDR3aa: CASSLFGRASYEQYF

d_gene: NA
abundance: NA
v_gene: TRBV7-2
j_gene: TRBJ2-4
CDR3nt: TGTGCCAGCAGGACAGGAGATCTTCTAGCCAAAAACATTCAGTACTTC
CDR3aa: CASRTGDLLAKNIQYF

d_gene: NA
abundance: NA
v_gene: TRBV2
j_gene: TRBJ1-5
CDR3nt: TGTGCCAGCAGTGAAGGGCGCAAGATAGCTAGCAATCAGCCCCAGCATTTT
CDR3aa: CASSEGRKIASNQPQHF

d_gene: NA
abundance: few
v_gene: TRBV6-5
j_gene: TRBJ1-1
CDR3nt: TGTGCCAGCAGCCGGACCCCCTATATGAACACTGAAGCTTTCTTT
CDR3aa: CASSRTPYMNTEAFF

d_gene: TRBD1
abundance: NA
v_gene: TRBV7-8
j_gene: TRBJ2-1
CDR3nt: TGTGCCAGCAGCTTGGCCGGGACAGGGGGCGCCTACAATGAGCAGTTCTTC
CDR3aa: CASSLAGTGGAYNEQFF

d_gene: TRBD1
abundance: NA
v_gene: TRBV6-6
j_gene: TRBJ2-2
CDR3nt: TGTGCCAGCAGTCCTCCAGGGGGCGCGACCGGGGAGCTGTTTTTT
CDR3aa: CASSPPGGATGELFF

d_gene: TRBD2
abundance: NA
v_gene: TRBV5-1
j_gene: TRBJ2-3
CDR3nt: TGCGCCAGCAGTTACAGCGGGGGGGCCCGTCAAGATACGCAGTATTTT
CDR3aa: CASSYSGGARQDTQYF

d_gene: NA
abundance: NA
v_gene: TRBV27
j_gene: TRBJ2-1
CDR3nt: TGTGCCAGCAGCAAGGGTGCCCCCCTTTACAATGAGCAGTTCTTC
CDR3aa: CASSKGAPLYNEQFF

d_gene: NA
abundance: few
v_gene: TRBV7-3
j_gene: TRBJ1-1
CDR3nt: TGTGCCAGCAGCTTATTTCCAGGTCCGGAGGGGGACACTGAAGCTTTCTTT
CDR3aa: CASSLFPGPEGDTEAFF

d_gene: TRBD1
abundance: NA
v_gene: TRBV12-3/TRBV12-4
j_gene: TRBJ2-7
CDR3nt: TGTGCCAGCAGTTTAGCCGGGACAGGGTTCGCCTACGAGCAGTACTTC
CDR3aa: CASSLAGTGFAYEQYF

d_gene: TRBD1
abundance: NA
v_gene: TRBV5-1
j_gene: TRBJ2-3
CDR3nt: TGCGCCAGCAGCTGGCCACAGGGGTCTATCACAGATACGCAGTATTTT
CDR3aa: CASSWPQGSITDTQYF